The subject of this entry is one T cell receptor (beta chain). This entry belongs to a study of cytomegalovirus exposure and HLA in healthy donors. Vbeta (60) and Jbeta (13) primers were used in the PCR. Here immunoSEQ multiplex PCR was the method, and the copy in TCRdb shows in-frame clones only, minus some. The top ten hold 5.3% of the sample, which has 130,000 or so clones, around 80% seen once. Germline V gene lookup returns CDR1 SGHNT and CDR2 YYREEE (reference sequence). This CDR3 spans 13 amino acids. Trimming left V 2 bases short and J 4 bases short, with 7 bases between. The receptor comes from a young man in good health and CMV-seronegative. Sequenced: PBMCs. The rearrangement uses TRBV5-4 and TRBJ1-5; TRBD1 might be the D (5 bases). In DNA, the CDR3 is TGTGCCAGCAGCTTCGGGGGAAATCAGCCCCAGCATTTT. Its translation: CASSFGGNQPQHF.